The 22 T cell receptor beta chains listed next were all sequenced from one sample in a study of T cell clones after liver transplantation. Assay: immunoSEQ multiplex PCR; the TCRdb copy retains only in-frame clones and omits some. The sample consists of some 20,000 clones, nearly 80% of them appearing once. The sequencing used CD8+ T cells from blood, collected roughly 56 months after liver transplant. These receptors were collected from a human patient who received a liver transplant. Some T cells may trace back to the graft donor.

The V call is TRBV5-4, the J call TRBJ1-1; D is undetermined. V lost 5 bases and J lost 5, with 16 bases in between. The CDR3 has 14 residues. Germline V gives CDR1 SGHNT, CDR2 YYREEE (reference sequence). CDR3 in amino acids: CASRSEASQTEAFF. CDR3 bases: TGTGCCAGCAGATCAGAAGCCTCACAGACTGAAGCTTTCTTT.

The chain carries TRBV2 and TRBJ2-7; D gene unclear. V lost 7 bases and J 2 bases, leaving 12 bases between the germline ends. Germline V gene data show CDR1 as SNHLY and CDR2 as FYNNEI. CDR3 size: 13 residues. CDR3 in amino acids: CASKDHGTYEQYF. The CDR3 region has the DNA TGTGCCAGCAAGGACCACGGAACCTACGAGCAGTACTTC.

V is TRBV7-6 and J is TRBJ2-7; tentative D call: TRBD1 (6 bases). The V end lost 5 bases, the J end lost 0 bases, and 14 bases lay between the germline ends. Germline assignment: CDR1 SGHVS and CDR2 FNYEAQ. The CDR3 has 15 amino acids. CDR3 residues: CASSPQGPYSYEQYF. CDR3 DNA: TGTGCCAGCAGCCCTCAGGGGCCGTACTCCTACGAGCAGTACTTC.

In its sample, this clone was seen many times. The chain uses TRBV4-1 and TRBJ1-5, with unresolved D. CDR3 length: 15 amino acids. The V end lost 0 bases, the J end lost 1 base, and 7 bases lay between the germline ends. The germline CDR1 and CDR2 sequences are MGHRA and YSYEKL. The CDR3 DNA follows: TGCGCCAGCAGCCAAGAACCCGGGAGCAATCAGCCCCAGCATTTT. Translating gives CASSQEPGSNQPQHF.

The genes are TRBV5-4 and TRBJ1-3; TRBD1 matches at 10 bases. V lost 10 bases to trimming and J lost 2 bases; unmatched junction nucleotides: 12. CDR1 is SGHNT and CDR2 is YYREEE in the germline V gene (reference sequence). The CDR3 extends over 16 amino acids. DNA of the CDR3: TGTGCCGGAGAGACGACAGGGGGCGCCCCTGGAAACACCATATATTTT. Translating it yields CAGETTGGAPGNTIYF.

This clone was recorded only once. The CDR3 region has the DNA TGCGCCAGCAGCCAAGATCAAAGGCAGCAGTACTTC. It translates to CASSQDQRQQYF. The chain recombines TRBV4-1 with TRBJ2-7; no definite D call. The CDR3 is 12 amino acids. Trimming took 0 bases from V and 8 from J, leaving 8 bases between them. The V gene's germline CDR1 is MGHRA and CDR2 YSYEKL.

The chain carries TRBV7-9 and TRBJ2-7; 8 bases line up with TRBD2. The CDR3 is 14 residues long. Germline loops: CDR1 SEHNR, CDR2 FQNEAQ (reference sequence). V was pared by 5 bases and J by 3 bases, with 6 bases of the junction left unmatched. CDR3 in amino acids: CASSPPGGGYEQYF. The CDR3 DNA sequence: TGTGCCAGCAGCCCCCCCGGGGGGGGCTACGAGCAGTACTTC.

The V and J genes are TRBV27 and TRBJ1-1; D might be TRBD1 (5 bases). CDR1 MNHEY and CDR2 SMNVEV come from the germline V gene (reference sequence). The V end was cut by 3 bases, the J end by 5 bases, with 13 bases between. The CDR3 length is 14 residues. The CDR3 is CASSLTGTLTEAFF. The CDR3 region has the DNA TGTGCCAGCAGTTTGACCGGGACCCTGACTGAAGCTTTCTTT.

This clone has a single count. This sequence joins TRBV6-6 and TRBJ1-4; D is possibly TRBD1 (6 bases). With 0 bases removed from V and 8 bases from J, the gap between germline ends came to 13 bases. The CDR3 extends over 15 amino acids. Germline V gives CDR1 MNHNY, CDR2 SVGAGI (reference sequence). The CDR3, as DNA: TGTGCCAGCAGTTACTCTTCCGACAGGAACGAAAAACTGTTTTTT. The encoded protein is CASSYSSDRNEKLFF.

This chain connects TRBV25-1 to TRBJ2-5; D call uncertain. Trimming stripped 4 bases from V and 5 bases from J, with 8 bases between. Germline V gives CDR1 MGHDK, CDR2 SYGVNS. This CDR3 is built from 12 residues. CDR3 sequence reads: CASSASRETQYF. CDR3 nucleotide sequence: TGTGCCAGCAGTGCTTCTCGGGAGACCCAGTACTTC.

V is TRBV10-2 and J is TRBJ2-5; TRBD2 might be the D (5 bases). Germline loops: CDR1 WSHSY, CDR2 SAAADI. V was shortened by 11 bases and J by 4 bases, with 17 bases between the two germline ends. This CDR3 contains 13 residues. CDR3 nucleotides: TGCGCCGGAGCGGTATCCGTAAGAGAGACCCAGTACTTC. It codes for CAGAVSVRETQYF.

The rearrangement uses TRBV10-2 and TRBJ2-7; a weak D match, TRBD2 (6 bases). Trimming removed 0 bases from V and 4 bases from J, with 13 bases in between. This CDR3 is 15 amino acids long. Germline V gene data show CDR1 as WSHSY and CDR2 as SAAADI. The CDR3 DNA reads as TGCGCCAGCAGTGAGTCGGGGGGTGGTTCGTACGAGCAGTACTTC. Its translation: CASSESGGGSYEQYF.

The V and J genes are TRBV5-4 and TRBJ1-6; D ambiguous. Germline CDR1 SGHNT, CDR2 YYREEE (reference sequence). The CDR3 spans 14 residues. V gave up 2 bases and J gave up 9 bases, with 12 bases separating them. CDR3: CASSLGLFSSPLHF. CDR3 DNA: TGTGCCAGCAGCTTAGGGTTATTTAGTTCACCCCTCCACTTT.

This chain links TRBV29-1 with TRBJ2-7, with TRBD1 as a possible D gene (5 bases). V was pared by 5 bases and J by 5 bases, with 16 bases between. CDR3 length equals 13 residues. Germline V gene lookup returns CDR1 SQVTM and CDR2 ANQGSEA. CDR3 in amino acids: CSVILRAENEQYF. The CDR3 DNA is TGCAGCGTTATACTCAGGGCGGAGAACGAGCAGTACTTC.

The CDR3 DNA is TGTGCCAGCAGAAACAGCTACGAGCAGTACTTC. This encodes CASRNSYEQYF. The chain carries TRBV6-1 and TRBJ2-7; no clear D. Trimming removed 6 bases from V and 3 bases from J, with 6 bases in between. The CDR3 has 11 amino acids. Germline V gene lookup returns CDR1 MNHNS and CDR2 SASEGT.

This clone was picked up a small number of times. The genes are TRBV5-6 and TRBJ1-5, with no clear D. Trimming took 0 bases from V and 4 from J, leaving 8 bases between them. From germline, CDR1 is SGHDT and CDR2 YYEEEE. The CDR3 totals 14 residues. The CDR3 DNA is TGTGCCAGCAGCTTGGAAGGGATGAATCAGCCCCAGCATTTT. Amino acid sequence: CASSLEGMNQPQHF.

This chain joins TRBV2 and TRBJ1-5; 7 positions match TRBD1. Germline loops: CDR1 SNHLY, CDR2 FYNNEI. The CDR3 runs 20 residues. V was clipped by 3 bases and J by 3 bases; unmatched bases: 20. CDR3 region: CASSEDLGGGGQVANQPQHF. DNA for the CDR3: TGTGCCAGCAGTGAGGATCTAGGAGGGGGTGGACAGGTGGCCAATCAGCCCCAGCATTTT.

Regarding this clone: Other DNA sequences in this specimen translate into the identical CDR3. The chain recombines TRBV4-2 with TRBJ2-7; either TRBD1 or TRBD2 may supply D (5 bases each). V was trimmed by 1 base and J by 1 base, leaving 8 bases between them. Germline CDR1 LGHNA, CDR2 YNFKEQ. This CDR3 is built from 14 residues. The CDR3 loop reads CASSQGDGSYEQYF. The CDR3 DNA reads TGTGCCAGCAGCCAAGGGGACGGTTCCTACGAGCAGTACTTC.

The gene calls are TRBV27 and TRBJ1-5, with D possibly matching TRBD1 (5 bases). This CDR3 spans 14 amino acids. The germline V gene encodes CDR1 MNHEY and CDR2 SMNVEV (reference sequence). The ends were cut back, 2 bases at V and 10 bases at J, with 15 bases in the middle. CDR3 DNA: TGTGCCAGCAGTTTACGGTCAGGGTCCAACCCCCAGCATTTT. Protein sequence: CASSLRSGSNPQHF.

This rearrangement joins TRBV21-1 to TRBJ2-5. TRBV21-1 is described as a pseudogene. There are 14 residues in the CDR3. CDR3 region: CASSKPPARETQYF. The CDR3 nucleotides read TGTGCCAGCAGCAAACCTCCTGCTCGAGAGACCCAGTACTTC.

The chain joins TRBV7-6 to TRBJ2-5; no clear D. The length of the CDR3 is 12 residues. The V end was cut by 4 bases, the J end by 0 bases, with 3 bases between. Germline CDR1 SGHVS, CDR2 FNYEAQ. The CDR3 bases are TGTGCCAGCAGCTCCAACCAAGAGACCCAGTACTTC. Its protein is CASSSNQETQYF.

The V call is TRBV5-1, the J call TRBJ2-1, with D perhaps TRBD1 (7 bases). Germline V gene data show CDR1 as SGHRS and CDR2 as YFSETQ. The CDR3 totals 14 residues. Trimming cost V 4 bases and J 7 bases, with 15 bases left between them. In DNA, the CDR3 is TGCGCCAGCAGCGTCCGGGACAGCGGGAATGAGCAGTTCTTC. This encodes CASSVRDSGNEQFF.